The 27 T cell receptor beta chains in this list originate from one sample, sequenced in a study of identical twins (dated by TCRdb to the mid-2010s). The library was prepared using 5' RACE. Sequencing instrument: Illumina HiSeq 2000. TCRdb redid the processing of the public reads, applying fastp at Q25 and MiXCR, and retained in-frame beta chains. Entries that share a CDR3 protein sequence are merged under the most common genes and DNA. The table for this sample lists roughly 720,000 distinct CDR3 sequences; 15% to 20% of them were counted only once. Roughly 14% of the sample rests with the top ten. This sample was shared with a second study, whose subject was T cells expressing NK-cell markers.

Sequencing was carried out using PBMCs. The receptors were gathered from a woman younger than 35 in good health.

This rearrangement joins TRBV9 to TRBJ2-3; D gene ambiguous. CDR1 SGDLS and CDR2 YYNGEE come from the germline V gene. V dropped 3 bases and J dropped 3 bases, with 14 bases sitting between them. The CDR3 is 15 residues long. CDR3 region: CASSESPAATDTQYF. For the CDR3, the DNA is TGTGCCAGCAGCGAGTCCCCGGCGGCTACAGATACGCAGTATTTT.

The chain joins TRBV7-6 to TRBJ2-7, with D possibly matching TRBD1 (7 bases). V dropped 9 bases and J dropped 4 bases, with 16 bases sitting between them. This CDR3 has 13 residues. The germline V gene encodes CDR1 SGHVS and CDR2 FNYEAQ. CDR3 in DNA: TGTGCCAGGTTGGAGGGACAGCCTTACGAGCAGTACTTC. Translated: CARLEGQPYEQYF.

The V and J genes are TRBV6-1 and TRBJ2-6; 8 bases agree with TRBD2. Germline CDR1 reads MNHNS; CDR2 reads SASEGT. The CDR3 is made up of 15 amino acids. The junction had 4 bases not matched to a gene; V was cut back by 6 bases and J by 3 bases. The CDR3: CASSRGGGGANVLTF. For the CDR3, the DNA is TGTGCCAGCAGCCGGGGGGGTGGTGGGGCCAACGTCCTGACTTTC.

The CDR3 sequence is CASSQVGRGTDTQYF. In DNA, the CDR3 is TGTGCCAGCAGCCAAGTAGGCAGGGGTACAGATACGCAGTATTTT. This chain uses TRBV3-1 with TRBJ2-3; possibly TRBD1 for D (6 bases). Trimming removed 1 base at V and 3 bases at J, with 11 bases between. Germline V gives CDR1 LGHDT, CDR2 YNNKEL (reference sequence). This CDR3 has 15 residues.

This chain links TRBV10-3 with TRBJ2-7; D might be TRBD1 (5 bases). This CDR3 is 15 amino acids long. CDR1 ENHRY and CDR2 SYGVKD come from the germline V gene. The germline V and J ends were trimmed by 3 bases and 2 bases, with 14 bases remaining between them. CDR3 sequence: CAISEMPRRAYEQYF. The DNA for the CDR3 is TGTGCCATCAGTGAAATGCCACGCAGGGCCTACGAGCAGTACTTC.

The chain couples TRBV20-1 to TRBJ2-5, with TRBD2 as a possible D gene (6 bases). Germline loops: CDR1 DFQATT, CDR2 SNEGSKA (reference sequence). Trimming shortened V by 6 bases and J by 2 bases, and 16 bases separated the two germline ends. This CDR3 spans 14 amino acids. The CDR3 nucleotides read TGCAGTGCCGACTCGCCGGGACTTCAAGAGACCCAGTACTTC. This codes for CSADSPGLQETQYF.

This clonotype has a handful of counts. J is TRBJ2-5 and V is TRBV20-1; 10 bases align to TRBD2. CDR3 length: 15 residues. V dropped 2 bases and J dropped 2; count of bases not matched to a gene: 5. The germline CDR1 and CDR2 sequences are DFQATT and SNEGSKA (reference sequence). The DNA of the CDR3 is TGCAGTGCTAGACCATCTAGCGGGAGTCAAGAGACCCAGTACTTC. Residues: CSARPSSGSQETQYF.

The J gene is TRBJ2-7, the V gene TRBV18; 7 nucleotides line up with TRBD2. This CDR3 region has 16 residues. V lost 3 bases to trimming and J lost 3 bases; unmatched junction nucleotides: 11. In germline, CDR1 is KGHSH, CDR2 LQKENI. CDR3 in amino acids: CASSPNLTSTYYEQYF. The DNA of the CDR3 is TGTGCCAGCTCACCCAACTTGACTAGCACATACTACGAGCAGTACTTC.

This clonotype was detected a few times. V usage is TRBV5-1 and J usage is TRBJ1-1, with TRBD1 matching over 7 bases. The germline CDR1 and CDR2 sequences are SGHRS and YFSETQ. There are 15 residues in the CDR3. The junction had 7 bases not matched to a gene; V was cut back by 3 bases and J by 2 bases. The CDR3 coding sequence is TGCGCCAGCAGCTCGCGACAGGGCTTTAACACTGAAGCTTTCTTT. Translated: CASSSRQGFNTEAFF. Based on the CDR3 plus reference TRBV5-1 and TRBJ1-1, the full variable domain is KAGVTQTPRYLIKTRGQQVTLSCSPISGHRSVSWYQQTPGQGLQFLFEYFSETQRNKGNFPGRFSGRQFSNSRSEMNVSTLELGDSALYLCASSSRQGFNTEAFFGQGTRLTVV.

CDR3 loop: CASSSRLAGYTDTQYF. As DNA, the CDR3 is TGTGCCAGCAGCTCCCGACTAGCGGGGTACACAGATACGCAGTATTTT. This chain connects TRBV5-8 to TRBJ2-3, with 11 bases matching TRBD2. Germline CDR1 is SGHTS and CDR2 is YDEGEE. This CDR3 spans 16 amino acids. J gave up 2 bases and V 3 bases, and 5 bases lay outside the gene matches.

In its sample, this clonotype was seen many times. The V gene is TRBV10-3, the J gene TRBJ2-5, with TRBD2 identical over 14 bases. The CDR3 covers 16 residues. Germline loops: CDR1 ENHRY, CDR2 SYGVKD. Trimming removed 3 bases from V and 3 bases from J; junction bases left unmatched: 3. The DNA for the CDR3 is TGTGCCATCAGTGACCCGGGACTAGCGGGGGAAGAGACCCAGTACTTC. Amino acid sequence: CAISDPGLAGEETQYF.

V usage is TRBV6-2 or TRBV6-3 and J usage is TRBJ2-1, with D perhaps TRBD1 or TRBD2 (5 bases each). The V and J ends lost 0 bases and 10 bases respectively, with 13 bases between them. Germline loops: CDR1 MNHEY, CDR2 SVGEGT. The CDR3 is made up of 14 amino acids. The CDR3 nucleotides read TGTGCCAGCAGTTACTCGATTGGGGGTCAGGAGCAGTTCTTC. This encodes CASSYSIGGQEQFF.

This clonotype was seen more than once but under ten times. DNA of the CDR3: TGCAGTGCTAGAGATTATAGTCAGTACGAGCAGTACTTC. Its translation is CSARDYSQYEQYF. This chain uses TRBV20-1 with TRBJ2-7; D unclear. V was trimmed by 0 bases and J by 4 bases, leaving 10 bases between them. The germline V gene has CDR1 DFQATT and CDR2 SNEGSKA (reference sequence). CDR3 length: 13 amino acids.

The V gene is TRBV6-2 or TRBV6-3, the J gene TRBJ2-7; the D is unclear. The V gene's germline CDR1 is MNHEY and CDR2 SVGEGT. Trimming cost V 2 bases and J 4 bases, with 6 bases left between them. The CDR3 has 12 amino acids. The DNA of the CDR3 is TGTGCCAGCAGTTACGGGGTTTACGAGCAGTACTTC. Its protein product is CASSYGVYEQYF.

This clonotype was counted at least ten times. The CDR3 protein is CASRLAGSTDTQYF. In DNA form, the CDR3 reads TGTGCCAGCAGACTAGCGGGATCAACAGATACGCAGTATTTT. The J gene is TRBJ2-3, the V gene TRBV27, with 10 bases identical to TRBD2. V lost 6 bases, J lost 3 bases, and 3 bases stayed unmatched. Per the germline V gene, CDR1 is MNHEY and CDR2 is SMNVEV (reference sequence). The CDR3 has 14 residues.

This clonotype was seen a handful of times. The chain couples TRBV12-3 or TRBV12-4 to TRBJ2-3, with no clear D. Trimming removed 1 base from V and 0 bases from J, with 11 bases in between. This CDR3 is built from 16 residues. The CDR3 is CASSLGGPRSTDTQYF. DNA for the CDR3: TGTGCCAGCAGTTTAGGGGGTCCTCGTAGCACAGATACGCAGTATTTT.

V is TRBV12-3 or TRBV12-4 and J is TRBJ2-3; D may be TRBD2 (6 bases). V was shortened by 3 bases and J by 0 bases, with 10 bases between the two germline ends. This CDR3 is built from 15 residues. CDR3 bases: TGTGCCAGCAGTTTGGCGGGGAGCAGCACAGATACGCAGTATTTT. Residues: CASSLAGSSTDTQYF.

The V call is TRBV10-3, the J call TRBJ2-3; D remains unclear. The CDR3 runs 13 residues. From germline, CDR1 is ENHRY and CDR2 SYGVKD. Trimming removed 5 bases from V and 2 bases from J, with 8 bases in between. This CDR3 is CAISYDPTDTQYF. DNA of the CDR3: TGTGCCATCAGTTATGACCCCACAGATACGCAGTATTTT.

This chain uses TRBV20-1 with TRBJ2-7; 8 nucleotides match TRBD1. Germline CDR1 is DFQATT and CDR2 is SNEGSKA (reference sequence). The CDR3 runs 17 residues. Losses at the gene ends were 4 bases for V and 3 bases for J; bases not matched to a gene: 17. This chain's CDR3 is CSAKGTGGILGGYEQYF. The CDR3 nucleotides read TGCAGTGCTAAAGGGACAGGAGGGATTCTAGGGGGCTACGAGCAGTACTTC.

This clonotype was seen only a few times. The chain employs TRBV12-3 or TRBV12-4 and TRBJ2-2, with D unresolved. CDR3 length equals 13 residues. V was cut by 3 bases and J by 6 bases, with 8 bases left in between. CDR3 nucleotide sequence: TGTGCCAGCAGTTTTTTTGGTCCCGGGGAGCTGTTTTTT. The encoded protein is CASSFFGPGELFF.

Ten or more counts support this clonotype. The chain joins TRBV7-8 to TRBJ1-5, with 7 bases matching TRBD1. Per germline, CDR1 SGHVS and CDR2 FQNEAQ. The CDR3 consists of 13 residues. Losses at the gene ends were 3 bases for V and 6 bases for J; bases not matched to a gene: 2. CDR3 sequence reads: CASSLSGGQPQHF. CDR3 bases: TGTGCCAGCAGCTTGTCAGGGGGTCAGCCCCAGCATTTT.

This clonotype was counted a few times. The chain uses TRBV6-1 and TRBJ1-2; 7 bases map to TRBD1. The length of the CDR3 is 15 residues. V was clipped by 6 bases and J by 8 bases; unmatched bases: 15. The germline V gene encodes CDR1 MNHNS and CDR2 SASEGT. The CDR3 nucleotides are TGTGCCAGCAGCTCTGGGACAGCCGGTTATCGGGGCTACACCTTC. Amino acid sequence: CASSSGTAGYRGYTF.

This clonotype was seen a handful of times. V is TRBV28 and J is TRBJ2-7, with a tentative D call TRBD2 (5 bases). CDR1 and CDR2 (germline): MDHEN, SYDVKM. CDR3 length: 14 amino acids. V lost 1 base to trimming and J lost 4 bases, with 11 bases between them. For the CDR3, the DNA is TGTGCCAGCAGTTTATATGGACTGACTTACGAGCAGTACTTC. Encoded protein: CASSLYGLTYEQYF.

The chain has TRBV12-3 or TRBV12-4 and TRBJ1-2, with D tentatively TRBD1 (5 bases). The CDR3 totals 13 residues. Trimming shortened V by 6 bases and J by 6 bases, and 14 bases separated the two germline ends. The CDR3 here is CASSIRVIHGYTF. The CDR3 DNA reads TGTGCCAGCAGCATCAGGGTTATCCATGGCTACACCTTC.

CDR3 protein: CAISASGLAVPYEQYF. CDR3 coding DNA: TGTGCCATCAGTGCCTCCGGACTAGCGGTGCCCTACGAGCAGTACTTC. The rearrangement links TRBV10-3 to TRBJ2-7; 10 positions agree with TRBD2. V shed 4 bases and J 2 bases; nucleotides not matched to a gene: 8. The CDR3 consists of 16 residues. The germline gives CDR1 ENHRY, CDR2 SYGVKD.

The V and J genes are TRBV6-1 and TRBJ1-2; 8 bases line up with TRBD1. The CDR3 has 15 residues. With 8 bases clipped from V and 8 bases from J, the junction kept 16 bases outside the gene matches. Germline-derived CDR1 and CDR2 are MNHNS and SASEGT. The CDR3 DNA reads TGTGCCAGCCTCGGCATCTGGACAGGGACGTTGGGCTACACCTTC. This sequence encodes CASLGIWTGTLGYTF.

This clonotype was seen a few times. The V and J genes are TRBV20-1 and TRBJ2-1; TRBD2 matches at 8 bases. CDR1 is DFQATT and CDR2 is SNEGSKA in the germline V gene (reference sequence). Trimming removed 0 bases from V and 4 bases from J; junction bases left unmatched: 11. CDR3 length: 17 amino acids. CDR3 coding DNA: TGCAGTGCTAGAGACCCGTCCTGGCGGGGGGATTACAATGAGCAGTTCTTC. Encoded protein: CSARDPSWRGDYNEQFF.